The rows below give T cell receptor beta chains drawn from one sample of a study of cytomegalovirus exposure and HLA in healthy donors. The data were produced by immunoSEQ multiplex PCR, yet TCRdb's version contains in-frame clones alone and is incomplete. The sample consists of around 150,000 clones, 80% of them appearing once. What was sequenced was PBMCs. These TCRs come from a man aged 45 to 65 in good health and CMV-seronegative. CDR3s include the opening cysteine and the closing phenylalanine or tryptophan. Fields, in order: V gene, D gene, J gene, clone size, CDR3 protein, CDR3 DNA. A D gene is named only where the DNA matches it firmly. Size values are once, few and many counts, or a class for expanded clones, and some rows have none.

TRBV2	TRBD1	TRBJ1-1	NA	CASHRGITEAFF	TGTGCCAGTCACAGGGGGATCACTGAAGCTTTCTTT
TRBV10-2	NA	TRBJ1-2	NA	CASSALAGFHNYGYTF	TGCGCCAGCAGTGCCCTCGCAGGGTTCCACAACTATGGCTACACCTTC
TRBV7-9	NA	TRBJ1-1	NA	CASSLDVALNTEAFF	TGTGCCAGCAGCTTAGATGTAGCCTTGAACACTGAAGCTTTCTTT
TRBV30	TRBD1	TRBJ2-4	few	CAWSSGGSKNIQYF	TGTGCCTGGAGTTCAGGGGGCAGCAAAAACATTCAGTACTTC
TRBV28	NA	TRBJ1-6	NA	CASSGQLDNSPLHF	TGTGCCAGCAGCGGACAGCTTGACAATTCACCCCTCCACTTT
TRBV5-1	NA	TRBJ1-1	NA	CASSMQWNTEAFF	TGCGCCAGCAGCATGCAGTGGAACACTGAAGCTTTCTTT
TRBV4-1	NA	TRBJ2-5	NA	CASSQEGKIQAPGETQYF	TGCGCCAGCAGCCAAGAGGGTAAGATCCAAGCCCCGGGGGAGACCCAGTACTTC
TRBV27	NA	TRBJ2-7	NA	CASSLASGGEQYF	TGTGCCAGCAGTTTAGCTTCCGGAGGGGAGCAGTACTTC
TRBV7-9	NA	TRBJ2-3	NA	CASSRMALDTQYF	TGTGCCAGCAGCCGCATGGCCTTAGATACGCAGTATTTT
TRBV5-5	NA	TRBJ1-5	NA	CASSLLGTPQEPQHF	TGTGCCAGCAGCTTGCTCGGGACACCCCAGGAGCCCCAGCATTTT
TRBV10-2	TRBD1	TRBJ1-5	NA	CATGQGSNQPQHF	TGCGCCACCGGACAGGGGAGCAATCAGCCCCAGCATTTT
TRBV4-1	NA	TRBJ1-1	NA	CASSQEADTEAFF	TGCGCCAGCAGCCAAGAGGCAGACACTGAAGCTTTCTTT
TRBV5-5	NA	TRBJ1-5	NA	CASSQGQGLKNQPQHF	TGTGCCAGCAGCCAAGGGCAGGGGCTAAAAAATCAGCCCCAGCATTTT
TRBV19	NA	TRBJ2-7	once	CASGTPPSYEQYF	TGTGCCAGTGGGACACCCCCCTCCTACGAGCAGTACTTC
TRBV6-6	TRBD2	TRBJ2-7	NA	CASSSLAGGPGEQYF	TGTGCCAGCAGTTCACTAGCGGGAGGGCCGGGTGAGCAGTACTTC
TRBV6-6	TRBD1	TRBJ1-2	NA	CASSIGTANYGYTF	TGTGCCAGCAGCATAGGGACAGCTAACTATGGCTACACCTTC
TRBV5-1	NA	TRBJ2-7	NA	CASSVDRAYEQYF	TGCGCCAGCAGCGTCGACAGAGCCTACGAGCAGTACTTC
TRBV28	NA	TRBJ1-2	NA	CASRVRDHYGYTF	TGTGCCAGCAGGGTCCGGGATCACTATGGCTACACCTTC
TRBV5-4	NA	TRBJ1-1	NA	CASSPMEMNTEAFF	TGTGCCAGCAGCCCGATGGAGATGAACACTGAAGCTTTCTTT
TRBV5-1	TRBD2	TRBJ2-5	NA	CASSLVSGGAGETQYF	TGCGCCAGCAGCTTGGTCAGCGGGGGGGCCGGGGAGACCCAGTACTTC
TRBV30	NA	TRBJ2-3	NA	CAWSSGNTDTQYF	TGTGCCTGGAGTAGCGGAAACACAGATACGCAGTATTTT
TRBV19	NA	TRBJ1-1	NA	CASSISDRLNTEAFF	TGTGCCAGTAGTATCTCCGACAGGTTGAACACTGAAGCTTTCTTT
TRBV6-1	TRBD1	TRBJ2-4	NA	CASSATGALKNIQYF	TGTGCCAGCAGTGCGACAGGGGCTCTCAAAAACATTCAGTACTTC
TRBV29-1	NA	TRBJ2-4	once	CSVEDPVDKNIQYF	TGCAGCGTTGAAGACCCGGTAGACAAAAACATTCAGTACTTC
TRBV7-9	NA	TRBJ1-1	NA	CASSLGVANTEAFF	TGTGCCAGCAGCTTAGGTGTAGCGAACACTGAAGCTTTCTTT
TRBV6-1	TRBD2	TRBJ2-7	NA	CASSESALAGGSPYEQYF	TGTGCCAGCAGTGAATCGGCGCTAGCGGGAGGAAGCCCCTACGAGCAGTACTTC
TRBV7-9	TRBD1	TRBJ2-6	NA	CALDRGFSGANVLTF	TGTGCCCTCGACAGGGGTTTTTCTGGGGCCAACGTCCTGACTTTC
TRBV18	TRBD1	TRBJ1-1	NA	CASSPPTGNEAFF	TGTGCCAGCTCACCACCGACAGGGAATGAAGCTTTCTTT
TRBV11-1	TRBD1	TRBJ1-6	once	CASSLTGGYDSPLHF	TGTGCCAGCAGCTTGACAGGGGGCTACGATTCACCCCTCCACTTT
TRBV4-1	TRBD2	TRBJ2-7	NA	CASSPSGLAGTYEQYF	TGCGCCAGCAGCCCCAGCGGACTAGCGGGGACCTACGAGCAGTACTTC
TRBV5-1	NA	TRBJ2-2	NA	CASSLTRANTGELFF	TGCGCCAGCAGCTTGACCAGGGCGAACACCGGGGAGCTGTTTTTT
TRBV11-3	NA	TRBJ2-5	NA	CASSLNGEETQYF	TGTGCCAGCAGCTTAAACGGGGAAGAGACCCAGTACTTC
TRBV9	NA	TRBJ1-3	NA	CASSVADSTIYF	TGTGCCAGCAGCGTAGCGGACAGCACCATATATTTT
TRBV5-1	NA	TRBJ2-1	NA	CASSLAGNNEQFF	TGCGCCAGCAGCTTGGCGGGGAACAATGAGCAGTTCTTC
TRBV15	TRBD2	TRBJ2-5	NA	CATSLMGGEETQYF	TGTGCCACCAGCCTCATGGGGGGGGAAGAGACCCAGTACTTC
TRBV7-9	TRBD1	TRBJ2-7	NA	CASSLVLTGSSYEQYF	TGTGCCAGCAGCTTGGTGCTGACAGGGAGTTCCTACGAGCAGTACTTC
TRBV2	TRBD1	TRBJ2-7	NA	CASSEWDRAYEQYF	TGTGCCAGCAGTGAATGGGACAGGGCTTACGAGCAGTACTTC
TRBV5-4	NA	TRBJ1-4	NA	CASSWYSTGTREKLFF	TGTGCCAGCAGCTGGTATTCAACCGGGACTAGAGAAAAACTGTTTTTT
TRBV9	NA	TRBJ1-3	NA	CASSVGLPGSSGNTIYF	TGTGCCAGCAGCGTAGGGTTGCCGGGGAGCTCTGGAAACACCATATATTTT
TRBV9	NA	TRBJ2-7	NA	CASSPEPGLSYEQYF	TGTGCCAGCAGCCCCGAGCCAGGGCTCTCCTACGAGCAGTACTTC
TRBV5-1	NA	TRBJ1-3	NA	CASSQGGVSGNTIYF	TGCGCCAGCAGCCAAGGAGGGGTCTCTGGAAACACCATATATTTT
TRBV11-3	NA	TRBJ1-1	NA	CASSLKPDRSVHTEAFF	TGTGCCAGCAGTTTAAAACCGGACAGATCTGTGCACACTGAAGCTTTCTTT